This T cell receptor (beta chain) was sequenced in a study of response to subunit inactivated influenza vaccine. CDR1 SEHNR and CDR2 FQNEAQ come from the germline V gene (reference sequence). Trimming removed 5 bases from V and 10 bases from J, with 17 bases in between. The CDR3 has 13 residues. TCRdb ran MiXCR on the RT-PCR reads and lists one entry per CDR3 protein. Among about 570,000 distinct CDR3 sequences listed, about 10% were seen once. The sample consisted of PBMCs from blood, taken on the day of vaccination. This TCR derives from a man aged 50 to 59 who received an inactivated influenza vaccine. The chain couples TRBV7-9 to TRBJ1-1; D call uncertain. The CDR3 DNA reads TGTGCCAGCAGCCTCGTACGGTCGGGCGGAGCTTTCTTT. This encodes CASSLVRSGGAFF.